Detailed here is one TCR beta chain. This entry belongs to a study of technical replicates of blood from a handful of donors. This CDR3 region has 15 residues. V lost 4 bases, J lost 0 bases, and 6 bases stayed unmatched. Germline CDR1 reads ENHRY; CDR2 reads SYGVKD. Clones were sequenced by immunoSEQ multiplex PCR, and TCRdb holds only the in-frame ones, with some missing. This sample has over 70,000 clones, with 90% to 98% found just once. This clonotype was sampled from a human donor in good health. The chain employs TRBV10-3 and TRBJ2-7; 7 nucleotides line up with TRBD1. The sequenced material came from T cells isolated from PBMCs. CDR3 in DNA: TGTGCCATCAGTGGCCTCAGGGGGAGCTCCTACGAGCAGTACTTC. The encoded protein is CAISGLRGSSYEQYF.